One and the same sample provided the 8 T cell receptor beta chains below, sequenced in a study of blood T cell repertoires in COVID-19. Sequencing was performed with immunoSEQ multiplex PCR; in TCRdb, only in-frame clones are kept and a portion is missing. Seen here are 70,000 to 90,000 clones, approximately 79% observed once, and the top ten hold 2.6%. Sequencing was performed on peripheral blood. The receptors come from a human donor with acute or convalescent COVID-19. The donor label of this sample is uncertain.

This chain uses TRBV2 with TRBJ1-1; D unclear. Trimming left V 7 bases short and J 6 bases short, with 15 bases between. Germline CDR1 reads SNHLY; CDR2 reads FYNNEI. The CDR3 loop spans 13 amino acids. CDR3 DNA sequence: TGTGCCAGCACCCGGTGGAGTAACGCTGAAGCTTTCTTT. Translation: CASTRWSNAEAFF.

This clone was observed a single time. The chain carries TRBV9 and TRBJ2-1; unclear D gene. V was trimmed by 7 bases and J by 0 bases, leaving 8 bases between them. The germline gives CDR1 SGDLS, CDR2 YYNGEE. This CDR3 has 13 amino acids. CDR3 residues: CASGHSSYNEQFF. The CDR3 DNA sequence: TGTGCCAGCGGGCATAGCTCCTACAATGAGCAGTTCTTC.

This clone appeared a single time. V gene TRBV10-2 combines with J gene TRBJ2-7; D not resolved. CDR1 and CDR2 (germline): WSHSY, SAAADI. Trimming left V 4 bases short and J 0 bases short, with 7 bases between. This CDR3 region has 13 residues. The CDR3 coding sequence is TGCGCCAGCAGTGTGTCCCTCTCCTACGAGCAGTACGTC. It yields the protein CASSVSLSYEQYV.

The chain recombines TRBV11-3 with TRBJ2-5; D is possibly TRBD2 (6 bases). The germline CDR1 and CDR2 sequences are SGHNT and YENEEA. Trimming removed 6 bases at V and 4 bases at J, with 12 bases between. The CDR3 is made up of 13 amino acids. The CDR3 bases are TGTGCCAGCAGTCCGGAGGGGCGAGAGACCCAGTACTTC. Translating it yields CASSPEGRETQYF.

The rearrangement joins TRBV5-1 to TRBJ1-1, with 8 bases fitting TRBD1. Trimming removed 0 bases from V and 5 bases from J; junction bases left unmatched: 9. CDR1 is SGHRS and CDR2 is YFSETQ in the germline V gene. This CDR3 comprises 16 residues. The CDR3, as DNA: TGCGCCAGCAGCTTGGCCCTGACAGGGGTTACGACTGAAGCTTTCTTT. Its translation is CASSLALTGVTTEAFF. Looking up the rest from reference TRBV5-1 and TRBJ1-1 gives the full variable domain: KAGVTQTPRYLIKTRGQQVTLSCSPISGHRSVSWYQQTPGQGLQFLFEYFSETQRNKGNFPGRFSGRQFSNSRSEMNVSTLELGDSALYLCASSLALTGVTTEAFFGQGTRLTVV.

In its sample, this clone was seen once. The J gene is TRBJ2-1, the V gene TRBV11-3; 7 bases map to TRBD2. J gave up 7 bases and V 0 bases, and 15 bases lay outside the gene matches. This CDR3 region has 18 residues. Germline CDR1 is SGHNT and CDR2 is YENEEA. The CDR3 nucleotides are TGTGCCAGCAGCTTAGAGACCTCGGCTAGCGGAGTAGGGAATGAGCAGTTCTTC. Amino acid sequence: CASSLETSASGVGNEQFF.

The CDR3 sequence: CASSSWAYYEQYF. In DNA, the CDR3 is TGTGCCAGCAGCTCCTGGGCCTACTACGAGCAGTACTTC. This chain uses TRBV7-2 with TRBJ2-7; D call uncertain. This CDR3 is 13 amino acids long. The germline V gene has CDR1 SGHTA and CDR2 FQGNSA. V shed 4 bases and J shed 3 bases, with 10 bases lying between them.

This chain links TRBV28 with TRBJ1-2, with D possibly TRBD1 on 5 matching bases. The germline V gene encodes CDR1 MDHEN and CDR2 SYDVKM. Deletions cut 5 bases from V and 5 bases from J, with 9 bases between. The CDR3 has 12 residues. CDR3 DNA: TGTGCCAGCAGTCCGGACACGTATGGCTACACCTTC. Its protein product is CASSPDTYGYTF.